What follows are 14 T cell receptor beta chains derived from one specimen sequenced in a study of T-cell memory formation after mild COVID-19. TCRdb reprocessed the 5' RACE reads with MiXCR, giving one entry per CDR3 protein. The sample comprises 300,000 to 400,000 distinct CDR3 sequences, 15% to 20% of which are singletons, and about a fifth rests with the top ten. Sequences were obtained from PBMCs or a T cell subset sorted from them (not recorded which). The receptor set was obtained from a man younger than 35 who had mild COVID-19 (a few samples of this study predate the infection). Cell type and time point are not known.

V and J are TRBV12-3 or TRBV12-4 and TRBJ2-1; D not certain. This CDR3 comprises 11 residues. Between the trimmed V and J ends, which lost 7 bases and 6 bases, there was a span of 7 bases. CDR3 in DNA: TGTGCCAGCATGCTGGGCAATGAGCAGTTCTTC. As protein: CASMLGNEQFF.

This clonotype was counted between two and nine times. The CDR3 spells CASSSPGGNTDTQYF. The CDR3 DNA sequence: TGTGCCAGCAGTTCCCCGGGGGGGAACACAGATACGCAGTATTTT. The chain is built from TRBV7-9 and TRBJ2-3, with TRBD2 identical over 8 bases. In germline, CDR1 is SEHNR, CDR2 FQNEAQ (reference sequence). The CDR3 is made up of 15 amino acids. The V and J ends lost 6 bases and 2 bases, in that order; junction bases with no gene match: 7.

This clonotype has a handful of counts. This chain joins TRBV4-3 and TRBJ2-1; 12 bases are a match to TRBD2. The CDR3 runs 15 residues. V lost 7 bases to trimming and J lost 9 bases; unmatched junction nucleotides: 10. Germline CDR1 reads LGHNA; CDR2 reads YSLEER. The CDR3 sequence: CASTSGGAESSEQFF. The DNA of the CDR3 is TGCGCCAGCACTAGCGGGGGGGCTGAGTCGTCTGAGCAGTTCTTC.

Only a few counts were recorded for this clonotype. CDR3 in DNA: TGCGCCAGCGCACGAGGACTCTCCCCCGAGGGCGAGCAGTACTTC. It codes for CASARGLSPEGEQYF. V and J are TRBV5-1 and TRBJ2-7; D is possibly TRBD2 (5 bases). The CDR3 consists of 15 residues. V shed 7 bases and J shed 6 bases, with 23 bases lying between them. Germline V gene data show CDR1 as SGHRS and CDR2 as YFSETQ.

This clonotype appeared many times. The chain uses TRBV28 and TRBJ2-7, with D possibly called TRBD1 or TRBD2 (5 bases each). The CDR3 consists of 17 residues. V shed 4 bases and J shed 0 bases, with 19 bases lying between them. The germline CDR1 and CDR2 sequences are MDHEN and SYDVKM. The CDR3 DNA follows: TGTGCCAGCAGTTCCTCCCTGGGTAGGGACGGCTCCTACGAGCAGTACGTC. Translation: CASSSSLGRDGSYEQYV.

This clonotype turned up a few times. The chain couples TRBV24-1 to TRBJ2-5; TRBD2 agrees at 14 bases. This CDR3 has 15 residues. J lost 5 bases, V lost 9 bases, and 7 bases had no gene match. Germline assignment: CDR1 KGHDR and CDR2 SFDVKD. The CDR3 spells CATEGTSGGRETQYF. CDR3 in DNA: TGTGCCACCGAAGGGACTAGCGGGGGCCGGGAGACCCAGTACTTC.

The chain uses TRBV4-1 and TRBJ2-3; possibly TRBD2 for D (7 bases). CDR3 length equals 17 residues. CDR1 and CDR2 from the germline V gene are MGHRA and YSYEKL. Trimming removed 1 base at V and 3 bases at J, with 17 bases between. CDR3 loop: CASSQGWGGGRTDTQYF. The CDR3 region has the DNA TGCGCCAGCAGCCAAGGTTGGGGGGGGGGCAGGACAGATACGCAGTATTTT.

This clonotype was found a few times. This chain joins TRBV7-6 and TRBJ2-2, with unresolved D. The CDR3 spans 15 residues. In germline, CDR1 is SGHVS, CDR2 FNYEAQ. The V end was cut by 4 bases, the J end by 6 bases, with 15 bases between. Here the CDR3 DNA reads TGTGCCAGCAGCTCCCCTTGGCAGGACCCCGGGGAGCTGTTTTTT. Its translation is CASSSPWQDPGELFF.

The chain employs TRBV20-1 and TRBJ2-7; TRBD1 matches 7 bases. The J segment lost 0 bases and the V segment lost 5 bases, leaving 7 bases of the junction unmatched. The CDR3 runs to 14 residues. Germline V CDR1 and CDR2: DFQATT, SNEGSKA (reference sequence). For the CDR3, the DNA is TGCAGTGCTCCGGACAGGAAGAGCTCCTACGAGCAGTACGTC. This encodes CSAPDRKSSYEQYV.

J is TRBJ1-1 and V is TRBV27; D remains ambiguous. The germline CDR1 and CDR2 sequences are MNHEY and SMNVEV (reference sequence). V lost 3 bases to trimming and J lost 4 bases, with 9 bases between them. The CDR3 is 13 residues long. The CDR3 DNA is TGTGCCAGCAGTTTCCAGAGACTCACTGAAGCTTTCTTT. Protein: CASSFQRLTEAFF.

This clonotype is labeled as medium-sized. The CDR3 loop is CASSEVPGWDTQYF. The CDR3 region has the DNA TGTGCCAGCAGTGAAGTGCCAGGATGGGATACGCAGTATTTT. The rearrangement links TRBV2 to TRBJ2-3; D gene uncertain. Germline V gives CDR1 SNHLY, CDR2 FYNNEI. V shed 1 base and J shed 6 bases, with 11 bases lying between them. This CDR3 is built from 14 residues.

V and J are TRBV12-3 or TRBV12-4 and TRBJ1-2; 10 bases agree with TRBD1. Trimming removed 3 bases from V and 1 base from J; junction bases left unmatched: 5. The CDR3 extends over 16 amino acids. This CDR3 is CASSFDRGPINYGYTF. Written as DNA, the CDR3 is TGTGCCAGCAGTTTTGACAGGGGGCCAATTAACTATGGCTACACCTTC.

V usage is TRBV5-1 and J usage is TRBJ2-7, with TRBD1 matching over 7 bases. V lost 3 bases, J lost 3 bases, and 9 bases stayed unmatched. CDR1 is SGHRS and CDR2 is YFSETQ in the germline V gene. This CDR3 is 15 amino acids long. The DNA for the CDR3 is TGCGCCAGCAGCTGGGGACAGACTACTATCTACGAGCAGTACTTC. Encoded protein: CASSWGQTTIYEQYF.

This clonotype was recorded a few times. The chain couples TRBV29-1 to TRBJ1-1, with D perhaps TRBD1 (6 bases). This CDR3 has 12 amino acids. V shed 8 bases and J shed 11 bases, with 21 bases lying between them. The germline V gene has CDR1 SQVTM and CDR2 ANQGSEA. DNA for the CDR3: TGCAGCTCTATAGAAGGGGGGTTGCAGGCTTTCTTT. Encoded protein: CSSIEGGLQAFF.